The rows below give T cell receptor beta chains drawn from one sample of a study of shared clonotypes between healthy human individuals. Assay: immunoSEQ multiplex PCR; the TCRdb copy retains only in-frame clones and omits some. The sample comprises approximately 2.3 million clones, just over 90% of which are singletons, and under 0.45% rests with the top ten. Sequenced sample: naive CD4+ T cells from PBMCs. These receptors all stem from a man aged 18 to 30 in good health. Some clones in this sample may be carry-over from other donors' samples. Both conserved end residues are trimmed from each CDR3.

length,V,J,CDR3
11,TRBV2,TRBJ1-5,ASSSESNQPQH
11,TRBV9,TRBJ2-3,ASSGASTDTQY
13,TRBV28,TRBJ2-4,ASRSSLKAKNIQY
12,TRBV19,TRBJ2-7,ASSGAGGKYEQY
11,TRBV4-3,TRBJ1-5,ASSQDTGMPQH
12,TRBV5-1,TRBJ1-4,ASSLAGKGEKLF
15,TRBV7-3,TRBJ2-2,ASSLGAGETNTGELF
11,TRBV30,TRBJ2-7,AWTKGGGYEQY
10,TRBV19,TRBJ1-5,ASSMTIQPQH
11,TRBV7-2,TRBJ1-1,ASRNQPNTEAF
16,TRBV28,TRBJ2-2,ASSQTGSGGANTGELF
13,TRBV27,TRBJ1-1,ASSSWGGTRTEAF
13,TRBV5-1,TRBJ2-5,ASSLFSGTQETQY
11,TRBV29-1,TRBJ2-2,SAQGRFAGELF
18,TRBV28,TRBJ2-1,ASSFGGGLAGIPTYNEQF
15,TRBV15,TRBJ2-1,ATSRDFGLPTYNEQF
14,TRBV5-1,TRBJ2-5,ASSLSRGRADETQY
13,TRBV6-1,TRBJ2-7,ASSALPGMGNEQY
9,TRBV30,NA,ACSFSYEQY
12,TRBV6-1,TRBJ1-2,ASSEAGGSYGYT
11,TRBV14,TRBJ1-2,ASRIDRLRGYT
14,TRBV19,TRBJ2-1,ASSDPSLAGGDEQF
12,TRBV28,TRBJ2-1,ASSPGGSSTEQF
13,TRBV29-1,TRBJ2-2,SVKNKLLIDGELF
12,TRBV15,TRBJ2-7,ATSRTLAPGEQY
12,TRBV6-5,TRBJ2-7,ASSYSRTAYEQY
11,TRBV29-1,TRBJ2-7,SVYEGFSYEQY
16,TRBV2,TRBJ2-1,ASSEGRLGAGRYNEQF
10,TRBV28,TRBJ2-3,ASSPSGTWGY
13,TRBV4-2,TRBJ2-1,ASSQDLRGNNEQF
10,TRBV7-9,TRBJ1-1,ASSLEFTEAF
13,TRBV28,TRBJ1-6,ASSPTDTYNSPLH
15,TRBV29-1,TRBJ2-3,SVARDLLAGRTDTQY
15,TRBV27,TRBJ2-6,ASSPGQGASGANVLT
12,TRBV5-5,TRBJ2-1,ASSRQLGYNEQF
13,TRBV4-3,TRBJ1-2,ASSQDFLLGYGYT
10,TRBV2,TRBJ2-7,ASRTDSYEQY
8,TRBV7-3,TRBJ1-2,ASSLTGYT
11,TRBV29-1,TRBJ1-1,SVETGRGTEAF
12,TRBV5-1,TRBJ2-2,ASSDTANTGELF
12,TRBV28,TRBJ2-7,ASRSQGGGYEQY
13,TRBV27,TRBJ2-5,ASSLDSGGLETQY
12,TRBV30,TRBJ2-6,AWSEGAGANVLT
13,TRBV28,TRBJ2-1,ASSVSGRAWNEQF
13,TRBV30,TRBJ2-3,AWNPTGATTDTQY
14,TRBV5-1,TRBJ2-1,ASSLAATGSYNEQF
9,TRBV10-3,TRBJ2-5,AISDKETQY
13,TRBV5-8,TRBJ2-7,ASSLRRGRPYEQY
11,TRBV29-1,TRBJ2-7,SAIPDSHYEQY
12,TRBV28,TRBJ2-5,ASSFGGGQETQY
13,TRBV7-2,TRBJ2-7,ASSALAGGPYEQY
11,TRBV7-2,TRBJ1-1,ASSIPRLTEAF
11,TRBV28,TRBJ1-1,ASMDSKVTEAF
10,TRBV28,TRBJ1-5,ASSSSGGPQH
14,TRBV4-3,TRBJ1-2,ASSQAPGTGVYGYT
9,TRBV27,TRBJ2-1,ASRREYEQF